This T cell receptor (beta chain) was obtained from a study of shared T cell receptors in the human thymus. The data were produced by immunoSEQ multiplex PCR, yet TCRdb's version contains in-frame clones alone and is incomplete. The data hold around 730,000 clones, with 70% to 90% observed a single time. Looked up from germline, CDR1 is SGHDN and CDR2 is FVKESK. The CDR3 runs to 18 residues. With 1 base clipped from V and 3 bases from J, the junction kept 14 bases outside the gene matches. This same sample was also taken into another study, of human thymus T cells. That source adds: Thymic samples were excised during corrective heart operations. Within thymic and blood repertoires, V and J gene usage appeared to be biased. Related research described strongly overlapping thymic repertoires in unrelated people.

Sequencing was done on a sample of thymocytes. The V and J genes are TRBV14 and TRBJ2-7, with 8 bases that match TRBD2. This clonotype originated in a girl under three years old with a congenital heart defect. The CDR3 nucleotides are TGTGCCAGCAGCCAAGCGACTGAACCGGGGACTAGTCTCTACGAGCAGTACTTC. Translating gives CASSQATEPGTSLYEQYF. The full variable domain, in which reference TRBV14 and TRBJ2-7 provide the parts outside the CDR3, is EAGVTQFPSHSVIEKGQTVTLRCDPISGHDNLYWYRRVMGKEIKFLLHFVKESKQDESGMPNNRFLAERTGGTYSTLKVQPAELEDSGVYFCASSQATEPGTSLYEQYFGPGTRLTVT.